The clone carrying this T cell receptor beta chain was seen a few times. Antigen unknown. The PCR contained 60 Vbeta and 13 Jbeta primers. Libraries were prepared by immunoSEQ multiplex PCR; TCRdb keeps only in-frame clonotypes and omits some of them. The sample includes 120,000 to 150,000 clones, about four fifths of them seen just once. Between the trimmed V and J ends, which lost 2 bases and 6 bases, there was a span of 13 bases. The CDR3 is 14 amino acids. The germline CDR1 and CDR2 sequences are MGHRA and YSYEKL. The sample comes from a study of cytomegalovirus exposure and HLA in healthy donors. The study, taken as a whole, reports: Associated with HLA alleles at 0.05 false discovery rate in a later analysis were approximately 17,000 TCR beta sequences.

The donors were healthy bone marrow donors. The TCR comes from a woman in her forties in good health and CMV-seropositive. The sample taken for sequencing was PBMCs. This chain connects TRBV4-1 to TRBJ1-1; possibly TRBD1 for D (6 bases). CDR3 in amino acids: CASSQSDSRSEAFF. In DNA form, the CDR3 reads TGCGCCAGCAGCCAATCGGACAGCAGATCTGAAGCTTTCTTT.